Below are 30 T cell receptor beta chains sequenced from a single sample in a study of beta chain features in type 1 diabetes. Reverse transcribing all isolated RNA meant expressed TCRB transcripts were sequenced. Profiling relied on immunoSEQ multiplex PCR, and the TCRdb table lists in-frame clones only, not all of them. This sample has 200,000 to 250,000 clones; roughly 30% occur once, and the top ten carry roughly 4.1%. Sequences were obtained from central memory CD4+ T cells from blood. All receptors come from a man aged 30 to 39 in good health.

The rearrangement uses TRBV29-1 and TRBJ1-1; perhaps TRBD1 as D (6 bases). Germline V gives CDR1 SQVTM, CDR2 ANQGSEA. The CDR3 extends over 12 amino acids. The V end was cut by 7 bases, the J end by 1 base, with 10 bases between. CDR3: CSAGQWNTEAFF. CDR3 in DNA: TGCAGCGCCGGACAGTGGAACACTGAAGCTTTCTTT.

The chain is built from TRBV9 and TRBJ2-7; TRBD1 matches at 9 bases. The CDR3 length is 14 residues. V shed 3 bases and J 2 bases; nucleotides not matched to a gene: 3. Germline V CDR1 and CDR2: SGDLS, YYNGEE. The chain's CDR3 is CASSAGTGTYEQYF. The CDR3 coding sequence is TGTGCCAGCAGCGCTGGGACAGGGACCTACGAGCAGTACTTC. Together with reference TRBV9 and TRBJ2-7, the CDR3 gives the full variable domain: DSGVTQTPKHLITATGQRVTLRCSPRSGDLSVYWYQQSLDQGLQFLIQYYNGEERAKGNILERFSAQQFPDLHSELNLSSLELGDSALYFCASSAGTGTYEQYFGPGTRLTVT.

The chain couples TRBV9 to TRBJ1-2; a weak D match, TRBD1 (6 bases). The CDR3 has 14 residues. Germline lookup yields CDR1 SGDLS and CDR2 YYNGEE. Deletions cut 1 base from V and 2 bases from J, with 9 bases between. The CDR3 sequence is CASSVSGANYGYTF. CDR3 DNA sequence: TGTGCCAGCAGCGTATCGGGGGCAAACTATGGCTACACCTTC.

This clone was seen a few times. V gene TRBV7-2 combines with J gene TRBJ2-2; no clear D gene. Germline V gives CDR1 SGHTA, CDR2 FQGNSA. The CDR3 has 12 amino acids. Trimming pared 1 base from V and 8 bases from J, leaving 5 bases between. The DNA for the CDR3 is TGTGCCAGCAGCTTAGGGCCAGGGGAGCTGTTTTTT. Protein sequence: CASSLGPGELFF.

A remark on this clone: Other DNA variants within this sample encode the same CDR3. This sequence joins TRBV30 and TRBJ2-5; tentatively, D is TRBD2 (6 bases). Trimming pared 0 bases from V and 2 bases from J, leaving 13 bases between. The CDR3 has 15 residues. The germline V gene encodes CDR1 GTSNPN and CDR2 SVGIG (reference sequence). The CDR3 coding sequence is TGTGCCTGGAGTGTTGGAGGGATGGGGCAAGAGACCCAGTACTTC. This codes for CAWSVGGMGQETQYF.

This clone appeared a few times. Other DNA sequences in this sample translate to the same CDR3. The chain has TRBV9 and TRBJ2-7; D is undetermined. The CDR3 extends over 14 amino acids. Germline V lookup: CDR1 SGDLS, CDR2 YYNGEE. V shed 0 bases and J shed 2 bases, with 9 bases lying between them. CDR3 sequence reads: CASSVEVGTYEQYF. CDR3 nucleotides: TGTGCCAGCAGCGTAGAGGTGGGTACCTACGAGCAGTACTTC.

This clone was seen a handful of times. V gene TRBV5-1 combines with J gene TRBJ2-5, with 7 bases that match TRBD2. There are 15 residues in the CDR3. Germline-derived CDR1 and CDR2 are SGHRS and YFSETQ. Germline trimming cut 0 bases from V and 1 base from J; bases unmatched to any gene: 3. This CDR3 is CASSLGGGRQETQYF. The CDR3 region has the DNA TGCGCCAGCAGCTTGGGCGGGGGACGCCAAGAGACCCAGTACTTC.

The V call is TRBV4-2, the J call TRBJ2-1; TRBD2 agrees at 9 bases. The CDR3 loop spans 18 amino acids. The J segment lost 4 bases and the V segment lost 1 base, leaving 11 bases of the junction unmatched. CDR1 and CDR2 from the germline V gene are LGHNA and YNFKEQ. This CDR3 reads CASSQGEKRGAIYNEQFF. The CDR3 DNA is TGTGCCAGCAGCCAAGGGGAGAAGCGGGGGGCCATATACAATGAGCAGTTCTTC.

The chain recombines TRBV25-1 with TRBJ2-2; possibly TRBD1 for D (5 bases). CDR3 length: 16 residues. Looked up from germline, CDR1 is MGHDK and CDR2 is SYGVNS. Trimming pared 4 bases from V and 5 bases from J, leaving 17 bases between. The DNA of the CDR3 is TGTGCCAGCAGTGCCTTCGACAAGGGGCGGACCGGGGAGCTGTTTTTT. Its translation: CASSAFDKGRTGELFF.

The chain is built from TRBV30 and TRBJ2-1; D possibly corresponds to TRBD1 (5 bases). The CDR3 runs to 12 residues. V gave up 0 bases and J gave up 9 bases, with 9 bases separating them. Germline values: CDR1 GTSNPN, CDR2 SVGIG (reference sequence). CDR3: CAWSVTGGEQFF. CDR3 DNA sequence: TGTGCCTGGAGTGTAACAGGTGGTGAGCAGTTCTTC.

The chain recombines TRBV4-3 with TRBJ2-1, with 9 bases that match TRBD2. CDR1 LGHNA and CDR2 YSLEER come from the germline V gene. This CDR3 is built from 15 residues. The V segment lost 0 bases and the J segment 10 bases; nucleotides outside the gene matches: 7. CDR3 region: CASSQEGGRAGEQFF. The CDR3 DNA sequence: TGCGCCAGCAGCCAAGAGGGCGGGAGGGCCGGAGAGCAGTTCTTC.

This rearrangement joins TRBV5-6 to TRBJ2-1, with 9 bases identical to TRBD1. Germline lookup yields CDR1 SGHDT and CDR2 YYEEEE. The CDR3 totals 16 residues. Trimming took 4 bases from V and 7 from J; bases not matched to a gene: 12. CDR3 sequence: CASSPGTGLVINEQFF. CDR3 nucleotides: TGTGCCAGCAGCCCGGGGACAGGGTTGGTCATTAATGAGCAGTTCTTC.

This clone has just a few counts. The sample has other DNA sequences that encode this CDR3 too. This rearrangement joins TRBV29-1 to TRBJ2-7; a weak D match, TRBD1 (5 bases). Deletions cut 4 bases from V and 0 bases from J, with 10 bases between. This CDR3 has 13 amino acids. The germline CDR1 and CDR2 sequences are SQVTM and ANQGSEA. The CDR3 loop is CSVGQGNSYEQYF. For the CDR3, the DNA is TGCAGCGTTGGCCAGGGTAACTCCTACGAGCAGTACTTC.

This clone was seen a few times. The genes are TRBV28 and TRBJ2-1, with 10 bases identical to TRBD2. Looked up from germline, CDR1 is MDHEN and CDR2 is SYDVKM. This CDR3 is built from 16 residues. Trimming cost V 4 bases and J 3 bases; bases outside gene matches: 6. The CDR3: CASSSPTSGNYNEQFF. The DNA for the CDR3 is TGTGCCAGCAGTTCCCCTACTAGCGGGAACTACAATGAGCAGTTCTTC. The full variable domain, completed using reference TRBV28 and TRBJ2-1, is DVKVTQSSRYLVKRTGEKVFLECVQDMDHENMFWYRQDPGLGLRLIYFSYDVKMKEKGDIPEGYSVSREKKERFSLILESASTNQTSMYLCASSSPTSGNYNEQFFGPGTRLTVL.

The chain uses TRBV30 and TRBJ1-1; 8 bases fit TRBD1. Trimming cost V 5 bases and J 0 bases; bases outside gene matches: 2. There are 13 residues in the CDR3. The germline V gene encodes CDR1 GTSNPN and CDR2 SVGIG (reference sequence). The CDR3 loop is CAWGQGMNTEAFF. In DNA form, the CDR3 reads TGTGCCTGGGGACAGGGCATGAACACTGAAGCTTTCTTT. Full variable domain (missing parts from reference TRBV30 and TRBJ1-1): SQTIHQWPATLVQPVGSPLSLECTVEGTSNPNLYWYRQAAGRGLQLLFYSVGIGQISSEVPQNLSASRPQDRQFILSSKKLLLSDSGFYLCAWGQGMNTEAFFGQGTRLTVV.

This clone has a handful of counts. The chain carries TRBV7-9 and TRBJ2-2; unclear D gene. V lost 5 bases and J lost 8, with 6 bases in between. The CDR3 totals 11 residues. CDR1 SEHNR and CDR2 FQNEAQ come from the germline V gene (reference sequence). The CDR3 sequence is CASSLSGELFF. The CDR3 bases are TGTGCCAGCAGCCTATCGGGGGAGCTGTTTTTT.

In this sample, this clone turned up once. V is TRBV9 and J is TRBJ2-7; the match to TRBD2 covers 11 bases. The V gene's germline CDR1 is SGDLS and CDR2 YYNGEE. V lost 4 bases to trimming and J lost 2 bases; unmatched junction nucleotides: 14. The CDR3 contains 18 residues. CDR3 loop: CASSPSGVAGGITYEQYF. The CDR3 coding sequence is TGTGCCAGCAGCCCATCCGGGGTAGCGGGAGGGATAACCTACGAGCAGTACTTC. Full variable domain (rest looked up from reference TRBV9 and TRBJ2-7): DSGVTQTPKHLITATGQRVTLRCSPRSGDLSVYWYQQSLDQGLQFLIQYYNGEERAKGNILERFSAQQFPDLHSELNLSSLELGDSALYFCASSPSGVAGGITYEQYFGPGTRLTVT.

The rearrangement uses TRBV5-6 and TRBJ2-7; D not certain. Trimming cost V 1 base and J 6 bases, with 8 bases left between them. Looked up from germline, CDR1 is SGHDT and CDR2 is YYEEEE. This CDR3 is built from 12 residues. DNA of the CDR3: TGTGCCAGCAGCTTGTTGGTATCCGAGCAGTACTTC. Translated, it gives CASSLLVSEQYF.

This clone was counted at least ten times. The chain links TRBV7-9 to TRBJ1-1; 8 bases map to TRBD1. The CDR3 is 12 residues long. The J segment lost 8 bases and the V segment lost 4 bases, leaving 3 bases of the junction unmatched. Germline values: CDR1 SEHNR, CDR2 FQNEAQ (reference sequence). The CDR3 nucleotides read TGTGCCAGCAGCTCGTGGACAGGGGAAGCTTTCTTT. Protein: CASSSWTGEAFF.

The chain combines TRBV9 with TRBJ2-5; D perhaps matches TRBD1 (6 bases). The CDR3 consists of 17 residues. In germline, CDR1 is SGDLS, CDR2 YYNGEE. Trimming pared 3 bases from V and 4 bases from J, leaving 22 bases between. DNA for the CDR3: TGTGCCAGCAGCGCCAGGGGCACTCAAGGCTGGGGAGAGACCCAGTACTTC. It specifies CASSARGTQGWGETQYF.

V and J are TRBV29-1 and TRBJ2-3, with TRBD1 matching over 8 bases. The V gene's germline CDR1 is SQVTM and CDR2 ANQGSEA. The V and J ends lost 6 bases and 13 bases, in that order; junction bases with no gene match: 12. This CDR3 is 12 amino acids long. CDR3 bases: TGCAGCGTCTCACAGGGGGGAGACTCGGAGTATTTT. The encoded protein is CSVSQGGDSEYF.

There are a few counts of this clone. The chain employs TRBV9 and TRBJ2-1; 13 bases match TRBD2. Germline CDR1 and CDR2: SGDLS and YYNGEE. CDR3 length: 14 residues. V shed 3 bases and J 8 bases; nucleotides not matched to a gene: 2. Here the CDR3 reads CASSGGLAGYEQFF. The CDR3 nucleotides are TGTGCCAGCAGCGGGGGACTAGCGGGGTATGAGCAGTTCTTC.

This chain joins TRBV29-1 and TRBJ2-3, with no clear D. The CDR3 has 14 residues. Trimming left V 0 bases short and J 4 bases short, with 11 bases between. The V gene's germline CDR1 is SQVTM and CDR2 ANQGSEA. CDR3 coding DNA: TGCAGCGTTGAAGACGGGTTTTTGGCAGATACGCAGTATTTT. Protein: CSVEDGFLADTQYF.

The V call is TRBV6-5, the J call TRBJ2-3, with unresolved D. Trimming removed 5 bases from V and 6 bases from J, with 12 bases in between. CDR3 length: 13 residues. CDR1 is MNHEY and CDR2 is SVGAGI in the germline V gene. The CDR3 coding sequence is TGTGCCAGCAGTACCCCGGGTGCGGATACGCAGTATTTT. Amino acids: CASSTPGADTQYF.

In its sample, this clone was seen a few times. V is TRBV7-2 and J is TRBJ2-5; 15 nucleotides match TRBD2. The DNA matches TRBJ2-7 better at its end, which makes the J call doubtful. The CDR3 runs to 19 residues. Germline loops: CDR1 SGHTA, CDR2 FQGNSA. This CDR3 is CASSSGRGLAGGLSYEQYF. The CDR3 DNA reads TGTGCCAGCAGCTCGGGTCGGGGACTAGCGGGAGGCCTCTCCTACGAGCAGTACTTC.

The V gene is TRBV5-1, the J gene TRBJ2-2; unclear D gene. In germline, CDR1 is SGHRS, CDR2 YFSETQ. V lost 4 bases and J 2 bases, leaving 15 bases between the germline ends. This CDR3 comprises 16 residues. CDR3 bases: TGCGCCAGCAGCCCCGGAAGCAGGAGCAACACCGGGGAGCTGTTTTTT. Translated: CASSPGSRSNTGELFF.

The J gene is TRBJ2-1, the V gene TRBV11-3; 10 positions agree with TRBD1. The CDR3 loop spans 15 amino acids. Trimming cost V 5 bases and J 6 bases; bases outside gene matches: 7. Germline CDR1 is SGHNT and CDR2 is YENEEA. CDR3 nucleotide sequence: TGTGCCAGCAGCGCAGGACAGGGGGGATTCAATGAGCAGTTCTTC. This codes for CASSAGQGGFNEQFF.

V is TRBV6-1 and J is TRBJ2-3; D uncertain. Germline loops: CDR1 MNHNS, CDR2 SASEGT. V lost 7 bases and J 3 bases, leaving 8 bases between the germline ends. CDR3 size: 12 residues. The CDR3, as DNA: TGTGCCAGCAAAGGGCGGACAGATACGCAGTATTTT. Protein: CASKGRTDTQYF.

CDR3 nucleotide sequence: TGTGCCAGCAGCAAGGGACACGGGTTAGAAGTGTACTTC. Its protein product is CASSKGHGLEVYF. This chain joins TRBV9 and TRBJ2-5; possibly TRBD1 for D (6 bases). V was trimmed by 4 bases and J by 13 bases, leaving 20 bases between them. Germline CDR1 and CDR2: SGDLS and YYNGEE. This CDR3 has 13 amino acids.

This clone was counted a few times. The CDR3 DNA follows: TGTGCCAGCAGCTTGGGCGAGAGCTCCTACAATGAGCAGTTCTTC. Amino acids: CASSLGESSYNEQFF. J is TRBJ2-1 and V is TRBV5-4; D uncertain. The germline CDR1 and CDR2 sequences are SGHNT and YYREEE (reference sequence). The CDR3 length is 15 residues. Trimming took 0 bases from V and 0 from J, leaving 7 bases between them.